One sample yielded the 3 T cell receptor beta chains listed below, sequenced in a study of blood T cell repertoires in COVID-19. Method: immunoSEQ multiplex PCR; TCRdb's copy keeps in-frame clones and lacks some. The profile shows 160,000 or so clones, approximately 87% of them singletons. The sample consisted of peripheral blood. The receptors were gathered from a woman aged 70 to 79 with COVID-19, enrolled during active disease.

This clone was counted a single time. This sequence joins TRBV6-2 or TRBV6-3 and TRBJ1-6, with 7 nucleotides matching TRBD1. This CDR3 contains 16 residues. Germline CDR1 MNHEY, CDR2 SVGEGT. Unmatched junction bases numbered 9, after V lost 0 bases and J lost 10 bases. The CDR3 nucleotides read TGTGCCAGCAGTTACTCGAGGGACAGTTCACAGTCACCCCTCCACTTT. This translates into CASSYSRDSSQSPLHF.

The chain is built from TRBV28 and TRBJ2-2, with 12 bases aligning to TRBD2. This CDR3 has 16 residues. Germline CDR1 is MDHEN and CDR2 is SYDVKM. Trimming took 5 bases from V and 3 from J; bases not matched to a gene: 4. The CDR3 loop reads CASSHRLAGDTGELFF. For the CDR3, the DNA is TGTGCCAGCAGTCACCGACTAGCGGGGGACACCGGGGAGCTGTTTTTT.

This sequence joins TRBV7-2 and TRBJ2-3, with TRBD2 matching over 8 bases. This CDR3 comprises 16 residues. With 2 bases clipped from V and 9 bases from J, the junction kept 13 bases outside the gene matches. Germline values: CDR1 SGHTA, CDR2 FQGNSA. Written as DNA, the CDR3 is TGTGCCAGCAGCTTACGTAAGGCGGGGGGCCCGCGGACGCAGTATTTT. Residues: CASSLRKAGGPRTQYF.